This T cell receptor (beta chain) was profiled in a study of post-analysis software for immune sequencing data (dated by TCRdb to between 2014 and 2017). Looking at the study overall: Recorded disease courses included relapsing-remitting, secondary progressive and progressive-relapsing multiple sclerosis, with some patients lacking subtype annotation. The multiple sclerosis patient repertoires were compared with under 13 previously published healthy control repertoires from donors aged roughly 6 to 27 years. A subset of samples was prepared in parallel using single-end sample barcoding, then pooled and co-amplified after Illumina adapter ligation.

Study-level results and caveats: The multiple sclerosis patient group was slightly younger than the control group. Significantly lower normalized Chao1 diversity was found in multiple sclerosis patients than in controls, suggesting substantial peripheral T-cell clonal expansion. Significantly higher frequencies in patients than in controls were found for about five TRBV segments, including TRBV5-6, TRBV5-1 and TRBV20-1. Direct clustering with F measure showed strong co-clustering of samples prepared in the same batch, prompting a batch-effect correction.

To demonstrate the VDJtools post-analysis software, TCR beta repertoires were profiled from the peripheral blood of about 14 young patients with multiple sclerosis. The patients with multiple sclerosis were children and adolescents between roughly 6 and 15 years of age. CDR1 and CDR2 (SGHRS, YFSETQ) derive from the germline V gene. The germline ends are 17 bases apart after V is trimmed by 3 bases and J by 8 bases. Inclusive of the bounding cysteine and phenylalanine, the CDR3 is 14 residues long. Just the 42-base CDR3 DNA is kept, in frame starting at base 1. Details on this clonotype: The antigen it binds to is not known. No much larger clone exists at a distance of one base, and base qualities are not known.

The library came from PCR. The reads were generated on an Illumina HiSeq 2500. Unique molecular identifiers were incorporated into TCR beta cDNA libraries to reduce PCR and sequencing biases. Per 1 to 10 million input T cells, some 500,000 cDNA molecules were obtained, such that each molecule approximated one T cell. The patient libraries were prepared and sequenced with the same protocol used for the earlier healthy control dataset. Within a given batch, samples were prepared together, multiplexed and sequenced on the same HiSeq lane. Per the original workflow: Raw barcoded reads were processed with MIGEC, and single-read molecular identifier groups were discarded before consensus assembly and CDR3 extraction. Clonotype tables were post-analysed with VDJtools, normalizing diversity by down-sampling all datasets to the smallest sample size. To correct batch-related cross-sample contamination, repertoire overlap clustering matched CDR3 amino acid sequences but not nucleotide sequences. Clones were called with MiXCR by TCRdb after fastp trimmed the public reads at Q25, and only in-frame beta chains were retained. Rows matching on CDR3 protein sequence are summarized as one entry with the most common DNA and genes. V and J calls and clone size were set by TCRdb, not the authors. The sample table contains around 710,000 distinct CDR3 sequences; only one count was recorded for under 60% of them. The ten largest clones represent 4% to 5% of the sample.

This clonotype originated in a girl under 18 with multiple sclerosis. Sequencing input: blood. The chain is encoded by TRBV5-1 joined to TRBJ1-2; the D gene lacks a confident call. CDR3 sequence: CASSWLDLSGGYTF. The bases are TGCGCCAGCAGCTGGTTGGACCTCTCAGGAGGCTACACCTTC.